These 25 T cell receptor beta chains were sequenced from one sample in a study of blood T cell repertoires in COVID-19. Repertoires were generated with immunoSEQ multiplex PCR, while TCRdb's copy carries only in-frame clones and drops some. This table holds 110,000 or so clones, around four fifths found once. The sample consisted of peripheral blood. These receptor sequences come from a woman aged 70-85 years with acute or convalescent COVID-19.

This clone was seen a single time. One junction end disagrees with the germline gene, perhaps due to a read error. V usage is TRBV6-1 and J usage is TRBJ2-5, with D maybe TRBD1 (6 bases). Germline V gene data show CDR1 as MNHNS and CDR2 as SASEGT. CDR3 length: 15 residues. The CDR3 nucleotides are TGTGCCAGCAGTGGAACTACAGGGTTGGGGGAGATCCAGTACTTC. This codes for CASSGTTGLGEIQYF.

This chain connects TRBV18 to TRBJ2-7; D uncertain. The germline gives CDR1 KGHSH, CDR2 LQKENI. The CDR3 loop spans 14 amino acids. V gave up 3 bases and J gave up 4 bases, with 13 bases separating them. CDR3 sequence (DNA): TGTGCCAGCTCACCTCCTACCCCTTTATACGAGCAGTACTTC. This codes for CASSPPTPLYEQYF.

The chain links TRBV7-9 to TRBJ2-7, with D possibly matching TRBD2 (6 bases). The germline V and J ends were trimmed by 4 bases and 5 bases, with 15 bases remaining between them. The CDR3 contains 14 residues. Per germline, CDR1 SEHNR and CDR2 FQNEAQ (reference sequence). CDR3 sequence: CASSSGSGRNEQYF. CDR3 nucleotide sequence: TGTGCCAGCAGCTCCGGGAGTGGAAGAAACGAGCAGTACTTC.

The chain couples TRBV7-2 to TRBJ2-1; 14 bases are a match to TRBD2. The V and J ends lost 5 bases and 7 bases, in that order; junction bases with no gene match: 4. Germline lookup yields CDR1 SGHTA and CDR2 FQGNSA. This CDR3 is built from 15 residues. DNA of the CDR3: TGTGCCAGCAGCCGGGGACTAGCGGGAGCAAATGAGCAGTTCTTC. It encodes CASSRGLAGANEQFF.

The rearrangement links TRBV6-2 or TRBV6-3 to TRBJ2-6, with 13 nucleotides matching TRBD2. Germline loops: CDR1 MNHEY, CDR2 SVGEGT. The J segment lost 1 base and the V segment lost 4 bases, leaving 4 bases of the junction unmatched. This CDR3 spans 18 amino acids. The CDR3 sequence is CASSLLAGGPSGANVLTF. In nucleotides, the CDR3 is TGTGCCAGCAGTTTACTAGCGGGGGGGCCATCTGGGGCCAACGTCCTGACTTTC.

V and J are TRBV6-1 and TRBJ2-4; 7 bases fit TRBD1. V lost 3 bases to trimming and J lost 6 bases; unmatched junction nucleotides: 11. The CDR3 is made up of 16 amino acids. Germline V gene data show CDR1 as MNHNS and CDR2 as SASEGT. The CDR3 loop reads CASSEAPTQGRNIQYF. The CDR3 DNA sequence: TGTGCCAGCAGTGAGGCCCCGACACAGGGGAGAAACATTCAGTACTTC.

This sequence joins TRBV5-5 and TRBJ2-7; D gene uncertain. The V end lost 1 base, the J end lost 6 bases, and 14 bases lay between the germline ends. From germline, CDR1 is SGHKS and CDR2 YYEKEE (reference sequence). CDR3 size: 14 residues. The CDR3 sequence: CASSLRLVDREQYV. The CDR3 nucleotides are TGTGCCAGCAGCTTGAGGCTAGTAGATCGCGAGCAGTACGTC.

This clone was detected only once. At one of its ends the junction is not consistent with the germline gene, which may arise from a read error. The genes are TRBV19 and TRBJ2-7, with unresolved D. The CDR3 is 14 amino acids. Germline V gene data show CDR1 as LNHDA and CDR2 as SQIVND (reference sequence). CDR3 in DNA: TGTGCCAGCAGTATAGGATCAGGCGCCTACGAGCAGTACTTC. Protein sequence: CASSIGSGAYEQYF.

This chain links TRBV29-1 with TRBJ1-2; 7 bases are a match to TRBD1. V shed 6 bases and J 6 bases; nucleotides not matched to a gene: 10. Germline V lookup: CDR1 SQVTM, CDR2 ANQGSEA. There are 13 residues in the CDR3. The DNA of the CDR3 is TGCAGCGTCAGAGGGGGCGTATCGAATGGCTACACCTTC. This sequence encodes CSVRGGVSNGYTF.

This sequence joins TRBV9 and TRBJ2-3; the D gene is possibly TRBD1 (6 bases). V was pared by 3 bases and J by 0 bases, with 14 bases between. This CDR3 spans 16 amino acids. CDR1 and CDR2 (germline): SGDLS, YYNGEE. In DNA, the CDR3 is TGTGCCAGCAGCGGCAGACCACAGGGTAGCACAGATACGCAGTATTTT. Translating gives CASSGRPQGSTDTQYF.

The chain joins TRBV6-5 to TRBJ1-1; D unclear. Between the trimmed V and J ends, which lost 6 bases and 0 bases, there was a span of 8 bases. Germline assignment: CDR1 MNHEY and CDR2 SVGAGI. The CDR3 extends over 13 amino acids. For the CDR3, the DNA is TGTGCCAGCAGACAGACCCTGAACACTGAAGCTTTCTTT. Its protein product is CASRQTLNTEAFF.

The V and J genes are TRBV19 and TRBJ2-1; D remains ambiguous. The CDR3 length is 13 residues. Germline CDR1 and CDR2: LNHDA and SQIVND (reference sequence). Trimming took 4 bases from V and 9 from J, leaving 13 bases between them. The CDR3 loop reads CASSTPGFSEQFF. The CDR3, as DNA: TGTGCCAGTAGTACTCCAGGATTTAGTGAGCAGTTCTTC. The whole variable domain, remainder taken from reference TRBV19 and TRBJ2-1, is DGGITQSPKYLFRKEGQNVTLSCEQNLNHDAMYWYRQDPGQGLRLIYYSQIVNDFQKGDIAEGYSVSREKKESFPLTVTSAQKNPTAFYLCASSTPGFSEQFFGPGTRLTVL.

The chain combines TRBV10-3 with TRBJ2-5, with D possibly being TRBD2 (6 bases). The CDR3 covers 16 residues. V gave up 6 bases and J gave up 1 base, with 18 bases separating them. Germline V lookup: CDR1 ENHRY, CDR2 SYGVKD. This chain's CDR3 is CAISAPQLGGQETQYF. The DNA of the CDR3 is TGTGCCATCAGCGCCCCTCAACTGGGGGGCCAAGAGACCCAGTACTTC.

The chain recombines TRBV5-6 with TRBJ1-4, with D hard to call. This CDR3 region has 14 residues. CDR1 is SGHDT, CDR2 YYEEEE, per germline. The V end was cut by 2 bases, the J end by 4 bases, with 9 bases between. The CDR3 DNA is TGTGCCAGCAGCTTTGGGAGGAGTAATGAAAAACTGTTTTTT. This gives the protein CASSFGRSNEKLFF.

The V call is TRBV6-4, the J call TRBJ1-1, with D hard to call. This CDR3 region has 13 residues. The germline V gene encodes CDR1 MRHNA and CDR2 SNTAGT. Trimming pared 3 bases from V and 7 bases from J, leaving 12 bases between. The CDR3 DNA sequence: TGTGCCAGCAGTGAAGACGGAGAGTATGAAGCTTTCTTT. Its protein product is CASSEDGEYEAFF.

The rearrangement uses TRBV5-1 and TRBJ2-3, with 12 bases identical to TRBD2. The ends lost 4 bases at V and 5 bases at J; junction bases unmatched: 5. The CDR3 extends over 15 amino acids. Per the germline V gene, CDR1 is SGHRS and CDR2 is YFSETQ. The CDR3 sequence: CASSQTSGGKDTQYF. In DNA form, the CDR3 reads TGCGCCAGCAGCCAGACTAGCGGGGGAAAAGATACGCAGTATTTT.

This chain joins TRBV6-5 and TRBJ2-7, with 13 positions matching TRBD2. Losses at the gene ends were 8 bases for V and 1 base for J; bases not matched to a gene: 2. Germline V gene lookup returns CDR1 MNHEY and CDR2 SVGAGI. This CDR3 contains 14 residues. The CDR3 spells CASRTSGGSYEQYF. The CDR3 coding sequence is TGTGCCAGCCGGACTAGCGGGGGTTCCTACGAGCAGTACTTC.

The chain employs TRBV4-1 and TRBJ2-3, with TRBD2 matching 12 bases. Per germline, CDR1 MGHRA and CDR2 YSYEKL. Trimming at V came to 4 bases and at J to 2 bases, leaving 7 bases not matched to a gene. There are 17 residues in the CDR3. CDR3 DNA sequence: TGCGCCAGCAGCCGAGGGGGACTAGCGGGCAACACAGATACGCAGTATTTT. Its protein is CASSRGGLAGNTDTQYF.

This chain connects TRBV7-2 to TRBJ1-4; D is undetermined. The CDR3 is 11 amino acids. Germline-derived CDR1 and CDR2 are SGHTA and FQGNSA. V was trimmed by 4 bases and J by 11 bases, leaving 8 bases between them. CDR3 DNA: TGTGCCAGCAGCTCCAGAGGGAAACTGTTTTTT. Its protein is CASSSRGKLFF.

The chain joins TRBV7-8 to TRBJ2-4; 12 nucleotides align to TRBD2. The CDR3 runs to 19 residues. Germline V lookup: CDR1 SGHVS, CDR2 FQNEAQ. The junction had 16 bases not matched to a gene; V was cut back by 1 base and J by 9 bases. The CDR3 loop reads CASSLVMYRASGRDGIQYF. Written as DNA, the CDR3 is TGTGCCAGCAGCTTAGTAATGTATCGGGCTAGCGGGAGGGATGGCATTCAGTACTTC. Full variable domain (missing parts from reference TRBV7-8 and TRBJ2-4): GAGVSQSPRYKVAKRGQDVALRCDPISGHVSLFWYQQALGQGPEFLTYFQNEAQLDKSGLPSDRFFAERPEGSVSTLKIQRTQQEDSAVYLCASSLVMYRASGRDGIQYFGAGTRLSVL.

The sample holds one count of this clone. The rearrangement links TRBV12-3 or TRBV12-4 to TRBJ2-2; 7 bases line up with TRBD1. The CDR3 is 13 residues long. The V gene end was trimmed by 6 bases and the J gene end by 3 bases; junction bases not matched to a gene: 1. CDR3 sequence (DNA): TGTGCCAGCAGAACAGGGGACACCGGGGAGCTGTTTTTT. This codes for CASRTGDTGELFF.

CDR3 amino acids: CASSFGPGPSGNTIYF. The CDR3 bases are TGTGCCAGCAGCTTTGGGCCAGGCCCGTCTGGAAACACCATATATTTT. The chain has TRBV7-2 and TRBJ1-3; D is undetermined. Germline V gives CDR1 SGHTA, CDR2 FQGNSA. Trimming stripped 3 bases from V and 1 base from J, with 13 bases between. CDR3 size: 16 residues.

The genes are TRBV4-1 and TRBJ2-3, with D unresolved. Germline loops: CDR1 MGHRA, CDR2 YSYEKL. The CDR3 contains 13 residues. Trimming removed 4 bases at V and 6 bases at J, with 11 bases between. CDR3 loop: CASSPDLRDTQYF. CDR3 nucleotides: TGCGCCAGCAGCCCCGACTTGAGGGATACGCAGTATTTT.

The J gene is TRBJ1-5, the V gene TRBV5-8; perhaps TRBD1 as D (5 bases). The germline V and J ends were trimmed by 6 bases and 1 base, with 11 bases remaining between them. Germline lookup yields CDR1 SGHTS and CDR2 YDEGEE. The CDR3 runs 14 residues. The CDR3 sequence: CASNGGGSNQPQHF. The CDR3 DNA is TGTGCCAGCAACGGGGGTGGGAGCAATCAGCCCCAGCATTTT.

V gene TRBV5-1 combines with J gene TRBJ2-1; TRBD1 agrees at 8 bases. The CDR3 is 15 residues long. From germline, CDR1 is SGHRS and CDR2 YFSETQ. Trimming removed 6 bases from V and 2 bases from J; junction bases left unmatched: 7. CDR3 loop: CASTPQGATYNEQFF. The CDR3 DNA reads TGCGCCAGCACCCCTCAGGGGGCTACCTACAATGAGCAGTTCTTC.